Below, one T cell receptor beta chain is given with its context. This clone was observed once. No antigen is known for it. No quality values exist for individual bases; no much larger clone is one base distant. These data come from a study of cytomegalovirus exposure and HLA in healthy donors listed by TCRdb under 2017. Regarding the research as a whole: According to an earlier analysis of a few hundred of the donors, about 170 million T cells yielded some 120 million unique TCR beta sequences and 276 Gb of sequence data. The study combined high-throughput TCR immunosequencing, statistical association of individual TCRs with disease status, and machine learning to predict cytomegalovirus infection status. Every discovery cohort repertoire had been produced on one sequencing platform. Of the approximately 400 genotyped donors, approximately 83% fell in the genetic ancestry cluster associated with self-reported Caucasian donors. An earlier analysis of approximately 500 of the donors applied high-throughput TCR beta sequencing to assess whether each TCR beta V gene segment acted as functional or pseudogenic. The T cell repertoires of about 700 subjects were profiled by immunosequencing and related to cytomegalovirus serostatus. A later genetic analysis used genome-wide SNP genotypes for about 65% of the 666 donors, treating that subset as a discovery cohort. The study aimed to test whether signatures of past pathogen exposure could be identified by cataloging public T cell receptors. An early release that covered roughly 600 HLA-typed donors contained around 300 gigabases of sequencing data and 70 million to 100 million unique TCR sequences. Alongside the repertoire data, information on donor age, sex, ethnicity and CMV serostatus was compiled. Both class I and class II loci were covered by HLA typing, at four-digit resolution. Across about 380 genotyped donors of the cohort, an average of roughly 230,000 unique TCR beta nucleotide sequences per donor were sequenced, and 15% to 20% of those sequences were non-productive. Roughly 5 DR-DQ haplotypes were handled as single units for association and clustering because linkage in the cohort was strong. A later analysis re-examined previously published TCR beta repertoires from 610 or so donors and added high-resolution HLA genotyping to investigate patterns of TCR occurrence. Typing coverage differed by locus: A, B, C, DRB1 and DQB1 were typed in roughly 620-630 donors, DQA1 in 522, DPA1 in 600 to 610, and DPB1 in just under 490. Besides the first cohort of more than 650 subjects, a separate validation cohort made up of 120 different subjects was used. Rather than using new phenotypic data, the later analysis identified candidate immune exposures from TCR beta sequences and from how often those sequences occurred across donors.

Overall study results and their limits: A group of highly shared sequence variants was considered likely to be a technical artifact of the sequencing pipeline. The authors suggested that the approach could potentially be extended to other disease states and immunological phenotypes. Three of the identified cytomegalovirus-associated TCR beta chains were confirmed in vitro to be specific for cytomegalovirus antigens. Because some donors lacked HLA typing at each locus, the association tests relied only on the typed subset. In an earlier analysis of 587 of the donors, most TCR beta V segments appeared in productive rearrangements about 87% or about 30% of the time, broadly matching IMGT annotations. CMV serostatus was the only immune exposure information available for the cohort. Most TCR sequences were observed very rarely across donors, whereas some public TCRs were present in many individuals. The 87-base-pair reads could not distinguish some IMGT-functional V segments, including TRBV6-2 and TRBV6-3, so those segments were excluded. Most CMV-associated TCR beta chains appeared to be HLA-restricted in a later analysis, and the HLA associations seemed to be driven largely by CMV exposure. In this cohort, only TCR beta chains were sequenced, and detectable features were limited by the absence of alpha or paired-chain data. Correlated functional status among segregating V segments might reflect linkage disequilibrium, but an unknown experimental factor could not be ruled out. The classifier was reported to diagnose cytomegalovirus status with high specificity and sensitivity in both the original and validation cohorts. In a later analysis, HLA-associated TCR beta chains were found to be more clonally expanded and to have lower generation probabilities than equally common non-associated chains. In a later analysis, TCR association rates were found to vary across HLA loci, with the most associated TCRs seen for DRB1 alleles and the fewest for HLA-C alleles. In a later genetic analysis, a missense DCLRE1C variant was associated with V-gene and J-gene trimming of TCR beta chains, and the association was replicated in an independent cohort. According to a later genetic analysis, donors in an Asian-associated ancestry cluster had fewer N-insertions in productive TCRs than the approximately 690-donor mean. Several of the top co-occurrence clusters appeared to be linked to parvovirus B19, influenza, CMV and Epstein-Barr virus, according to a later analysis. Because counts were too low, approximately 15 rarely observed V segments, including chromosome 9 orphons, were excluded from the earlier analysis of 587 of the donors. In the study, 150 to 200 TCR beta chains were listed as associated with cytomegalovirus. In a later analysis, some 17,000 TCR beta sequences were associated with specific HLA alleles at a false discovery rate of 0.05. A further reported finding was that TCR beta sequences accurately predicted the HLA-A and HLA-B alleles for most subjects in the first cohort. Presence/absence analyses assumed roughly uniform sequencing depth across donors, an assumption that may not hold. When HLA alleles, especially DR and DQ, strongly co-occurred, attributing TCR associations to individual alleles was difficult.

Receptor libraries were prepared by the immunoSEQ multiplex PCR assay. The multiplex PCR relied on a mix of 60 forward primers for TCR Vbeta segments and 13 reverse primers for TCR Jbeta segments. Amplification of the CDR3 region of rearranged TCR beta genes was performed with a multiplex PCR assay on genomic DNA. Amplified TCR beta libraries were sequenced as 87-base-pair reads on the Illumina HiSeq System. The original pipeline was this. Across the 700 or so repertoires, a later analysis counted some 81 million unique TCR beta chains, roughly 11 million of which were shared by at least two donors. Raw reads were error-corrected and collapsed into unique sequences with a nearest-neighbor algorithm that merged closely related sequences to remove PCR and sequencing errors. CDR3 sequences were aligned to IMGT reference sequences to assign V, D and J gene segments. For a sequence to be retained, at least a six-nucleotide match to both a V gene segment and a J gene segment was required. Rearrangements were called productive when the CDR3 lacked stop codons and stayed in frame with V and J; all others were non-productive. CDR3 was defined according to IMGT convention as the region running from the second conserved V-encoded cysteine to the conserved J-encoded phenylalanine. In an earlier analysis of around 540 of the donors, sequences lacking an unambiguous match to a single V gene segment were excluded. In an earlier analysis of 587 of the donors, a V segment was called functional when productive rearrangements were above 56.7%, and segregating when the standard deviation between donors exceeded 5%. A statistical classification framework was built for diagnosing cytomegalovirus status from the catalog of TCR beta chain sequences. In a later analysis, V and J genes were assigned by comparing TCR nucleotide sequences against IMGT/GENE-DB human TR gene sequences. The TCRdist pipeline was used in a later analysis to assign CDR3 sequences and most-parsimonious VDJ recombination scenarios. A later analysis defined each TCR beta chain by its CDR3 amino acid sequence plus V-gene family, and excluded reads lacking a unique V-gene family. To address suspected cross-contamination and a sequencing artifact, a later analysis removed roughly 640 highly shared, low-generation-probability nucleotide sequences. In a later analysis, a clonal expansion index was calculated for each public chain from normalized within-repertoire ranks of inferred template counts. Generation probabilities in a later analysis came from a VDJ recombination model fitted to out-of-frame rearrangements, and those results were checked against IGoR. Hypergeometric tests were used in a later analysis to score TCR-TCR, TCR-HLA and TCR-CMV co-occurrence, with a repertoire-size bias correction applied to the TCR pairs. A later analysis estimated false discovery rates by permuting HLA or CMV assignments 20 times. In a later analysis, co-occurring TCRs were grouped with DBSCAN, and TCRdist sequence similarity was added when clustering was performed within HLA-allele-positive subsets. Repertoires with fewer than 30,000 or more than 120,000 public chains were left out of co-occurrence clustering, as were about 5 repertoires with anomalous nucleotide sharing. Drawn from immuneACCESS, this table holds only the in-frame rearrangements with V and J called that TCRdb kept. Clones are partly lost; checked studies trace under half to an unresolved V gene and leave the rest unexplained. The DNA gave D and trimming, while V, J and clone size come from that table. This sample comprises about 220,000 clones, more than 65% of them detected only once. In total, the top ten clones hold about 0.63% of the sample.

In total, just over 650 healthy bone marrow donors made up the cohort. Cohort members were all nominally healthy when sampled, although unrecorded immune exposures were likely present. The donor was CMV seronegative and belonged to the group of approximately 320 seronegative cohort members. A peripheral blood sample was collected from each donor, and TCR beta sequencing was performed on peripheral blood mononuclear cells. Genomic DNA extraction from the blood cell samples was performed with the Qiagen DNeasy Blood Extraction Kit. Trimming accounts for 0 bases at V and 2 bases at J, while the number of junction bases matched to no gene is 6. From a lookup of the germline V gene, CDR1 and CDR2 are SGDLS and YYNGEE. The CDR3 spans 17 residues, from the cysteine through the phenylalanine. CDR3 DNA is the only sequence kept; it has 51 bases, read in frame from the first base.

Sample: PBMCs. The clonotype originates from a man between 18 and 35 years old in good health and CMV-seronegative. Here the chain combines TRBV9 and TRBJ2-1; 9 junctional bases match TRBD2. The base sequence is TGTGCCAGCAGCGTAGCGAGCCTAGCGGGACCCTACAATGAGCAGTTCTTC. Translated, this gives CASSVASLAGPYNEQFF.